These 26 T cell receptor beta chains share one sample of origin, sequenced in a study of blood T cell repertoires in COVID-19. Clones were read by immunoSEQ multiplex PCR, and TCRdb kept only the in-frame ones, dropping some. Of around 100,000 clones listed, approximately 93% are singletons. The sample taken for sequencing was peripheral blood. These receptor sequences come from a man aged 50-59 years with active COVID-19.

The J gene is TRBJ2-2, the V gene TRBV4-2, with D possibly TRBD2 on 5 matching bases. The CDR3 extends over 15 amino acids. Germline loops: CDR1 LGHNA, CDR2 YNFKEQ. V lost 3 bases, J lost 1 base, and 9 bases lay in between. The CDR3 reads CASSHPRGNTGELFF. The CDR3, as DNA: TGTGCCAGCAGCCATCCCCGGGGGAACACCGGGGAGCTGTTTTTT.

CDR3 nucleotides: TGTGCCAGCCGGGCTAGCGGGGGTCTGAACACCGGGGAGCTGTTTTTT. This codes for CASRASGGLNTGELFF. The chain links TRBV13 to TRBJ2-2; 10 bases line up with TRBD2. The V gene end was trimmed by 8 bases and the J gene end by 1 base; junction bases not matched to a gene: 7. This CDR3 spans 16 amino acids. Germline-derived CDR1 and CDR2 are PRHDT and FYEKMQ (reference sequence).

This chain joins TRBV13 and TRBJ2-1; 10 bases are shared with TRBD1. Trimming removed 1 base from V and 7 bases from J; junction bases left unmatched: 7. CDR1 is PRHDT, CDR2 FYEKMQ, per germline (reference sequence). The CDR3 has 16 residues. CDR3 nucleotide sequence: TGTGCCAGCAGCTTAGAAAGGACAGGGGGTTTAAATGAGCAGTTCTTC. This translates into CASSLERTGGLNEQFF.

CDR3 in amino acids: CASTGLAPPGELFF. In DNA form, the CDR3 reads TGTGCCAGTACGGGACTAGCACCACCAGGGGAGCTGTTTTTT. This chain joins TRBV27 and TRBJ2-2; 9 bases line up with TRBD2. The germline gives CDR1 MNHEY, CDR2 SMNVEV (reference sequence). This CDR3 has 14 residues. V lost 9 bases to trimming and J lost 8 bases; unmatched junction nucleotides: 10.

The V gene is TRBV7-9, the J gene TRBJ1-3; D possibly corresponds to TRBD1 (5 bases). Trimming took 11 bases from V and 0 from J, leaving 8 bases between them. CDR1 and CDR2 from the germline V gene are SEHNR and FQNEAQ (reference sequence). The CDR3 consists of 12 residues. CDR3 in DNA: TGTGCCGACAGTGACTCTGGAAACACCATATATTTT. It translates to CADSDSGNTIYF.

The rearrangement joins TRBV6-1 to TRBJ2-7; no reliable D call. Germline loops: CDR1 MNHNS, CDR2 SASEGT. The CDR3 is made up of 15 amino acids. Trimming stripped 1 base from V and 3 bases from J, with 13 bases between. CDR3 residues: CASSEVGTVFYEQYF. The CDR3 nucleotides are TGTGCCAGCAGTGAAGTCGGTACGGTGTTCTACGAGCAGTACTTC.

The V call is TRBV6-1, the J call TRBJ1-6, with D perhaps matching TRBD1 (5 bases). Germline loops: CDR1 MNHNS, CDR2 SASEGT. This CDR3 comprises 13 residues. V lost 1 base and J 9 bases, leaving 7 bases between the germline ends. CDR3 protein: CASSEVRASPLHF. Here the CDR3 DNA reads TGTGCCAGCAGTGAAGTCAGGGCTTCACCCCTCCACTTT.

The rearrangement joins TRBV19 to TRBJ2-1; D is uncertain. In germline, CDR1 is LNHDA, CDR2 SQIVND (reference sequence). Between the trimmed V and J ends, which lost 5 bases and 1 base, there was a span of 6 bases. The CDR3 consists of 13 residues. CDR3 sequence: CASSSVSYNEQFF. In nucleotides, the CDR3 is TGTGCCAGTAGTTCAGTTTCCTACAATGAGCAGTTCTTC.

This clone has just one count. The CDR3, as DNA: TGTGCCAGCACCGTGGCAGCGGCCACAGATACGCAGTATTTT. Its translation is CASTVAAATDTQYF. V is TRBV25-1 and J is TRBJ2-3; D is possibly TRBD2 (5 bases). V was pared by 7 bases and J by 2 bases, with 13 bases between. CDR3 length equals 14 residues. Germline V gives CDR1 MGHDK, CDR2 SYGVNS.

This rearrangement joins TRBV24-1 to TRBJ2-1; TRBD2 matches at 10 bases. With 7 bases clipped from V and 1 base from J, the junction kept 12 bases outside the gene matches. Germline V gives CDR1 KGHDR, CDR2 SFDVKD. This CDR3 contains 18 residues. The CDR3: CATSGNLLAGESYNEQFF. As DNA, the CDR3 is TGTGCCACCAGCGGAAATCTCCTAGCGGGGGAGTCCTACAATGAGCAGTTCTTC.

The rearrangement uses TRBV29-1 and TRBJ2-7; TRBD2 matches at 11 bases. The germline CDR1 and CDR2 sequences are SQVTM and ANQGSEA. This CDR3 spans 17 amino acids. With V trimmed by 1 base and J by 6 bases, 14 bases remained unmatched. The CDR3 nucleotides read TGCAGCGTTGAAGCTCCCTTTTCTACTAGCGGGAGTATCGAGCAGTACGTC. Protein product: CSVEAPFSTSGSIEQYV.

CDR3 nucleotides: TGTGCCAGCAGCCCGCGCCGTCACCCCCCAGATACGCAGTATTTT. This encodes CASSPRRHPPDTQYF. This rearrangement joins TRBV7-9 to TRBJ2-3; D is ambiguous. Germline CDR1 reads SEHNR; CDR2 reads FQNEAQ (reference sequence). The CDR3 consists of 15 residues. The germline V and J ends were trimmed by 5 bases and 4 bases, with 16 bases remaining between them.

This clone was seen once. V and J are TRBV12-5 and TRBJ2-1, with TRBD2 as a possible D gene (6 bases). Per germline, CDR1 LGHNT and CDR2 FRNRAP. CDR3 length equals 13 residues. V lost 7 bases, J lost 7 bases, and 14 bases lay in between. CDR3 sequence: CASANSGVNEQFF. In DNA form, the CDR3 reads TGTGCTAGTGCCAATAGCGGTGTGAATGAGCAGTTCTTC.

This chain links TRBV15 with TRBJ2-3; no clear D gene. V lost 3 bases and J 0 bases, leaving 7 bases between the germline ends. This CDR3 contains 14 residues. From germline, CDR1 is LNHNV and CDR2 YYDKDF (reference sequence). The DNA for the CDR3 is TGTGCCACCAGCAGGGGCGCGAGCACAGATACGCAGTATTTT. Protein product: CATSRGASTDTQYF.

The count of this clone is one. The chain couples TRBV9 to TRBJ1-2; perhaps TRBD1 as D (5 bases). The length of the CDR3 is 13 residues. The V end lost 3 bases, the J end lost 6 bases, and 12 bases lay between the germline ends. In germline, CDR1 is SGDLS, CDR2 YYNGEE. CDR3 residues: CASSAGGGNGYTF. In DNA form, the CDR3 reads TGTGCCAGCAGCGCGGGGGGAGGCAATGGCTACACCTTC.

The gene calls are TRBV3-1 (or the pseudogene TRBV3-2) and TRBJ2-1; 10 bases align to TRBD2. Per germline, CDR1 LGHDT and CDR2 YNNKEL (reference sequence). Germline trimming cut 1 base from V and 9 bases from J; bases unmatched to any gene: 9. This CDR3 has 16 amino acids. This CDR3 reads CASSQVLLAGYREQFF. The CDR3 DNA is TGTGCCAGCAGCCAAGTGTTACTAGCGGGATATCGTGAGCAGTTCTTC.

The genes are TRBV2 and TRBJ2-7; tentatively, D is TRBD2 (6 bases). This CDR3 spans 12 amino acids. V was cut by 11 bases and J by 3 bases, with 14 bases left in between. Germline lookup yields CDR1 SNHLY and CDR2 FYNNEI. The DNA for the CDR3 is TGTGCCCCCGAGGAGGGAGGCTACGAGCAGTACGTC. This codes for CAPEEGGYEQYV.

The chain carries TRBV5-1 and TRBJ1-4; no clear D. The CDR3 totals 12 residues. Germline V gene lookup returns CDR1 SGHRS and CDR2 YFSETQ. Trimming stripped 0 bases from V and 8 bases from J, with 5 bases between. The CDR3 DNA reads as TGCGCCAGCAGCTTGGGGCCCGAAAAACTGTTTTTT. Protein: CASSLGPEKLFF. The whole variable domain, remainder taken from reference TRBV5-1 and TRBJ1-4, is KAGVTQTPRYLIKTRGQQVTLSCSPISGHRSVSWYQQTPGQGLQFLFEYFSETQRNKGNFPGRFSGRQFSNSRSEMNVSTLELGDSALYLCASSLGPEKLFFGSGTQLSVL.

The chain joins TRBV11-3 to TRBJ2-5; tentatively, D is TRBD2 (6 bases). From germline, CDR1 is SGHNT and CDR2 YENEEA. Trimming cost V 3 bases and J 5 bases, with 13 bases left between them. CDR3 length equals 14 residues. The CDR3 nucleotides read TGTGCCAGCAGCTTCCGAGGAGGGGTGGAGACCCAGTACTTC. This encodes CASSFRGGVETQYF.

The count of this clone is one. The rearrangement joins TRBV5-8 to TRBJ1-1, with D unclear. The CDR3 has 14 residues. CDR1 and CDR2 (germline): SGHTS, YDEGEE. The germline V and J ends were trimmed by 2 bases and 4 bases, with 12 bases remaining between them. The DNA for the CDR3 is TGTGCCAGCAGCTTAAGCCCGATTCCCACTGAAGCTTTCTTT. Residues: CASSLSPIPTEAFF. The full variable domain, its missing parts supplied by reference TRBV5-8 and TRBJ1-1, is EAGVTQSPTHLIKTRGQQATLRCSPISGHTSVYWYQQALGLGLQFLLWYDEGEERNRGNFPPRFSGRQFPNYSSELNVNALELEDSALYLCASSLSPIPTEAFFGQGTRLTVV.

This clone was observed a handful of times. The J gene is TRBJ2-7, the V gene TRBV7-6; 12 nucleotides line up with TRBD2. The CDR3 is 17 residues long. Unmatched junction bases numbered 13, after V lost 5 bases and J lost 5 bases. CDR1 SGHVS and CDR2 FNYEAQ come from the germline V gene. The CDR3, as DNA: TGTGCCAGCAGCCCGAGGCCGACTAGCGGGGGCCGAAACGAGCAGTACTTC. Translating it yields CASSPRPTSGGRNEQYF.

The chain recombines TRBV5-1 with TRBJ1-5; D not resolved. The CDR3 contains 13 residues. CDR1 and CDR2 from the germline V gene are SGHRS and YFSETQ. Trimming took 5 bases from V and 4 from J, leaving 10 bases between them. DNA for the CDR3: TGCGCCAGCAGAGAGGCGGATAATCAGCCCCAGCATTTT. Its translation is CASREADNQPQHF.

CDR3 bases: TGTGCCAGCAGTGTGTCGGGATTCGGAAAGGGCTACACCTTC. It codes for CASSVSGFGKGYTF. V is TRBV2 and J is TRBJ1-2; D ambiguous. The CDR3 spans 14 residues. Germline V gene data show CDR1 as SNHLY and CDR2 as FYNNEI. V was cut by 4 bases and J by 8 bases, with 17 bases left in between.

This chain uses TRBV5-4 with TRBJ2-1; weak D call: TRBD2 (6 bases). The V gene lost 0 bases and the J gene lost 4 bases, with 11 bases spanning the gap. Germline lookup yields CDR1 SGHNT and CDR2 YYREEE (reference sequence). The CDR3 is 15 amino acids. The CDR3 coding sequence is TGTGCCAGCAGCTTGGGCGGGGAGACTTACAATGAGCAGTTCTTC. As protein: CASSLGGETYNEQFF.

CDR3 sequence (DNA): TGTGCCAGCAGCGTAGCTCCGGGGACAGCTTCAGCCAAAAACATTCAGTACTTC. Amino acids: CASSVAPGTASAKNIQYF. The genes are TRBV9 and TRBJ2-4; 7 bases line up with TRBD1. V was clipped by 0 bases and J by 0 bases; unmatched bases: 9. Germline V gene lookup returns CDR1 SGDLS and CDR2 YYNGEE. The CDR3 is 18 amino acids. Combining the CDR3 with reference TRBV9 and TRBJ2-4 gives the whole variable domain DSGVTQTPKHLITATGQRVTLRCSPRSGDLSVYWYQQSLDQGLQFLIQYYNGEERAKGNILERFSAQQFPDLHSELNLSSLELGDSALYFCASSVAPGTASAKNIQYFGAGTRLSVL.

This clone has only one observation. The chain links TRBV3-1 (or the pseudogene TRBV3-2) to TRBJ2-2; TRBD2 matches at 13 bases. The germline gives CDR1 LGHDT, CDR2 YNNKEL (reference sequence). Trimming at V came to 1 base and at J to 9 bases, leaving 5 bases not matched to a gene. The CDR3 is 16 amino acids. The CDR3 here is CASSQVGTSGTWELFF. The CDR3 nucleotides are TGTGCCAGCAGCCAAGTGGGGACTAGCGGGACATGGGAGCTGTTTTTT.